This T cell receptor (beta chain) was recovered during a study of response to subunit inactivated influenza vaccine. TCRdb fed the RT-PCR reads into MiXCR, producing one record per CDR3 protein. The data show some 520,000 distinct CDR3 sequences, more than 15% seen once. Study-level findings and limits: New T cells are recruited in small numbers by each seasonal influenza vaccination, according to the authors' suggestion.

There are a few counts of this clonotype. Its specificity is unknown. Source: CD4+ T cells sorted from PBMCs, taken 23 to 25 months after vaccination. The source is a man aged 45-69 years who received an inactivated influenza vaccine.

CDR3 in DNA: TGTGCCATCAGTCCGTCTGGGACGGCGTCCTACGAGCAGTACTTC. As protein: CAISPSGTASYEQYF. The gene calls are TRBV10-3 and TRBJ2-7; either TRBD1 or TRBD2 may fit D (5 bases each). The CDR3 sequence is 15 residues long. V was pared by 5 bases and J by 1 base, with 15 bases between. CDR1 is ENHRY and CDR2 is SYGVKD in the germline V gene.